Listed below are T cell receptor beta chains from one sample, sequenced in a study of T cell responses to AZD1222 COVID-19 vaccine. Produced via immunoSEQ multiplex PCR; TCRdb's table is partial and in-frame only. The sample yields about 70,000 clones, around 85% seen once. The sequenced sample was peripheral blood, obtained on day 0 of AZD1222 vaccination. Every receptor here comes from an adult in good health. The CDR3 runs from the conserved cysteine through the conserved F or W. Fields, in order: V gene, J gene, clone size, D gene, CDR3 protein, CDR3 DNA. D genes are given only for firm matches. Not every row has a clone size; where given, it reads once, few, many or a size class.

TRBV7-6	TRBJ2-3	-	-	CASSLGIPADTQYF	TGTGCCAGCAGCTTAGGGATCCCCGCAGATACGCAGTATTTT
TRBV27	TRBJ1-2	-	-	CASSFTGPANYGYTF	TGTGCCAGCAGTTTCACCGGGCCGGCTAACTATGGCTACACCTTC
TRBV14	TRBJ1-2	-	-	CASSQLSAPGGYTF	TGTGCCAGCAGCCAACTTAGCGCGCCTGGTGGCTACACCTTC
TRBV5-6	TRBJ2-7	-	TRBD1	CASSGDPGQTYEQYF	TGTGCCAGCAGCGGAGATCCGGGACAGACCTACGAGCAGTACTTC
TRBV5-1	TRBJ1-3	once	-	CASSGGGQTSGNTIYF	TGCGCCAGCAGCGGTGGGGGGCAGACTTCTGGAAACACCATATATTTT
TRBV5-6	TRBJ1-6	-	-	CASSLGYDNSPLHF	TGTGCCAGCAGCTTGGGCTATGATAATTCACCCCTCCACTTT
TRBV9	TRBJ2-7	-	-	CASSYGGGGYEQYF	TGTGCCAGCAGCTATGGTGGGGGCGGTTACGAGCAGTACTTC
TRBV21-1	TRBJ2-1	once	-	CASSEKPGLAGGCSYNEQFF	TGTGCCAGCAGCGAAAAACCGGGACTAGCGGGGGGTTGTTCCTACAATGAGCAGTTCTTC
TRBV7-2	TRBJ2-7	-	-	CASSFRTSSYEQYF	TGTGCCAGCAGCTTTAGAACGTCCTCCTACGAGCAGTACTTC
TRBV4-2	TRBJ2-3	many	-	CASSQETPPRTDTQYF	TGTGCCAGCAGCCAAGAGACCCCTCCCCGCACAGATACGCAGTATTTT
TRBV3-1/TRBV3-2	TRBJ2-1	once	TRBD2	CASSQGAGGLMNEQFF	TGTGCCAGCAGCCAAGGGGCGGGGGGGCTTATGAATGAGCAGTTCTTC
TRBV25-1	TRBJ2-5	-	-	CASRGWGARQETQYF	TGTGCCAGCAGGGGATGGGGGGCTCGCCAAGAGACCCAGTACTTC
TRBV25-1	TRBJ2-5	-	-	CASSELQVQETQYF	TGTGCCAGCAGTGAATTACAGGTCCAAGAGACCCAGTACTTC
TRBV3-1/TRBV3-2	TRBJ1-1	-	-	CASSQGPRDPRGRTEAFF	TGTGCCAGCAGCCAAGGGCCCCGGGACCCGAGGGGACGTACTGAAGCTTTCTTT
TRBV29-1	TRBJ1-1	few	TRBD1	CSVTPGQGPEAFF	TGCAGCGTCACCCCGGGACAGGGACCTGAAGCTTTCTTT
TRBV12-3/TRBV12-4	TRBJ1-2	-	-	CASSRRERNGYTF	TGTGCCAGCAGTCGCAGGGAAAGGAATGGCTACACCTTC
TRBV4-1	TRBJ1-4	-	-	CASSQEGRYDEKLFF	TGCGCCAGCAGCCAAGAAGGCCGGTACGATGAAAAACTGTTTTTT
TRBV3-1/TRBV3-2	TRBJ2-2	medium-sized	-	CASSQGSAGELFF	TGTGCCAGCAGCCAAGGATCGGCCGGGGAGCTGTTTTTT
TRBV10-3	TRBJ1-5	-	TRBD1	CAISERGGDQPQHF	TGTGCCATCAGTGAAAGAGGGGGCGATCAGCCCCAGCATTTT
TRBV5-6	TRBJ1-4	-	-	CASSLVGITNEKLFF	TGTGCCAGCAGCTTGGTGGGGATAACTAATGAAAAACTGTTTTTT
TRBV29-1	TRBJ2-4	-	-	CSVGVDKLAKNIQYF	TGCAGCGTCGGGGTGGATAAACTAGCCAAAAACATTCAGTACTTC
TRBV6-4	TRBJ2-3	-	-	CASAREVADTQYF	TGTGCCAGCGCCAGGGAAGTGGCAGATACGCAGTATTTT
TRBV4-1	TRBJ1-2	-	TRBD1	CASSRPTGQYGYTF	TGCGCCAGCAGCCGACCTACGGGACAGTATGGCTACACCTTC
TRBV7-6	TRBJ2-7	-	TRBD2	CASSLGGGATYEQYF	TGTGCCAGCAGCTTAGGGGGGGGTGCAACCTACGAGCAGTACTTC
TRBV5-5	TRBJ1-6	-	-	CASSPMNNSPLHF	TGTGCCAGCAGCCCGATGAATAATTCACCCCTCCACTTT
TRBV2	TRBJ1-1	-	-	CASSVLNTEAFF	TGTGCCAGCAGTGTACTGAACACTGAAGCTTTCTTT
TRBV2	TRBJ1-2	-	TRBD1	CAGTDRGYGYTF	TGTGCCGGTACGGACAGGGGCTATGGCTACACCTTC
TRBV19	TRBJ2-1	-	-	CASSPWDVNEQFF	TGTGCCAGTAGTCCTTGGGATGTAAATGAGCAGTTCTTC
TRBV28	TRBJ2-2	-	-	CASRGNTGELFF	TGTGCCAGCAGGGGGAACACCGGGGAGCTGTTTTTT
TRBV3-1/TRBV3-2	TRBJ1-1	few	TRBD1	CASSIQGAGTEAFF	TGTGCCAGCAGCATACAGGGGGCCGGGACTGAAGCTTTCTTT
TRBV11-3	TRBJ2-1	-	-	CASSSGNEQFF	TGTGCCAGCAGCTCAGGGAATGAGCAGTTCTTC
TRBV29-1	TRBJ2-1	-	-	CSVSGLSPTNEQFF	TGCAGCGTATCCGGGCTTAGCCCCACAAATGAGCAGTTCTTC
TRBV2	TRBJ1-4	-	-	CASSESGGRTNEKLFF	TGTGCCAGCAGTGAATCGGGTGGGAGGACTAATGAAAAACTGTTTTTT
TRBV15	TRBJ1-1	-	-	CATSRVHRANTEAFF	TGTGCCACCAGCAGAGTTCACAGGGCGAACACTGAAGCTTTCTTT
TRBV28	TRBJ2-7	-	-	CASSFRRAGANF	TGTGCCAGCAGTTTTAGAAGGGCGGGTGCCAACTTC
TRBV7-6	TRBJ1-4	-	-	CASSAYNEKLFF	TGTGCCAGCAGCGCCTACAATGAAAAACTGTTTTTT
TRBV3-1/TRBV3-2	TRBJ1-2	-	-	CASSHPGVVGYTF	TGTGCCAGCAGCCATCCAGGGGTAGTAGGCTACACCTTC
TRBV5-1	TRBJ2-2	-	-	CATTSGADTGELFF	TGCGCCACCACATCAGGGGCCGACACCGGGGAGCTGTTTTTT
TRBV7-9	TRBJ2-5	-	TRBD2	CASSLSLAGGQETQYF	TGTGCCAGCAGCTTATCTCTAGCGGGGGGCCAAGAGACCCAGTACTTC
TRBV12-3/TRBV12-4	TRBJ1-1	-	-	CASSPDSNTEAFF	TGTGCCAGCAGTCCCGACAGTAACACTGAAGCTTTCTTT
TRBV10-3	TRBJ2-2	-	TRBD1	CAISGRDRGSGELFF	TGTGCCATCAGTGGCCGGGACAGGGGTTCCGGGGAGCTGTTTTTT